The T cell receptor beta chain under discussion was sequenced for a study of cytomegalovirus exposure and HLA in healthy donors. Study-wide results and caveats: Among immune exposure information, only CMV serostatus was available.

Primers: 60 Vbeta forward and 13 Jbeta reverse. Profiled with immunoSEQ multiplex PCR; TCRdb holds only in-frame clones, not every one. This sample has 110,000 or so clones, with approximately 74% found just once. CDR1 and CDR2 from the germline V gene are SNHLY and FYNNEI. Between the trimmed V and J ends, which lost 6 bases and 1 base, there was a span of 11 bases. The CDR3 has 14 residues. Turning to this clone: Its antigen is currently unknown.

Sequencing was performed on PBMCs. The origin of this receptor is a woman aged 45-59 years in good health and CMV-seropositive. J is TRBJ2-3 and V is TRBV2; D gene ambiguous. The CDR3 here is CASSAGQGTDTQYF. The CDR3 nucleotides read TGTGCCAGCAGCGCTGGGCAGGGCACAGATACGCAGTATTTT.